One and the same sample provided the 20 T cell receptor beta chains below, sequenced in a study of hypomethylating agent response in myelodysplastic syndrome. Some clones are missing from TCRdb's copy, which holds only in-frame ones; the method was immunoSEQ multiplex PCR. The sample shows around 2,700 clones, around 82% of them seen only once. The material was bone marrow, obtained before or after starting hypomethylating agent treatment for myelodysplastic syndrome (not recorded which). The receptors come from a human donor with myelodysplastic syndrome.

This CDR3 reads CASSLALGQAGYYEQYF. The DNA for the CDR3 is TGTGCCAGCAGCTTGGCCCTCGGACAGGCGGGCTACTACGAGCAGTACTTC. This chain links TRBV5-6 with TRBJ2-7; 7 positions agree with TRBD1. CDR1 and CDR2 (germline): SGHDT, YYEEEE. V gave up 0 bases and J gave up 3 bases; unmatched junction bases: 12. CDR3 length: 17 amino acids.

This clone was counted between two and nine times. The chain carries TRBV18 and TRBJ1-1; D is uncertain. The CDR3 runs to 13 residues. V gave up 0 bases and J gave up 0 bases, with 2 bases separating them. Germline loops: CDR1 KGHSH, CDR2 LQKENI. CDR3 sequence reads: CASSPPMNTEAFF. DNA of the CDR3: TGTGCCAGCTCACCACCCATGAACACTGAAGCTTTCTTT.

The chain links TRBV18 to TRBJ1-2; the D gene is possibly TRBD1 (5 bases). Germline lookup yields CDR1 KGHSH and CDR2 LQKENI. V lost 2 bases and J 1 base, leaving 8 bases between the germline ends. The CDR3 sequence is 14 residues long. The CDR3 loop is CASSPTTDNYGYTF. As DNA, the CDR3 is TGTGCCAGCTCACCAACGACAGATAACTATGGCTACACCTTC. The full variable domain, with the rest looked up from reference TRBV18 and TRBJ1-2, is NAGVMQNPRHLVRRRGQEARLRCSPMKGHSHVYWYRQLPEEGLKFMVYLQKENIIDESGMPKERFSAEFPKEGPSILRIQQVVRGDSAAYFCASSPTTDNYGYTFGSGTRLTVV.

The chain joins TRBV2 to TRBJ2-7, with 7 positions matching TRBD2. Germline-derived CDR1 and CDR2 are SNHLY and FYNNEI. The V segment lost 3 bases and the J segment 4 bases; nucleotides outside the gene matches: 6. The CDR3 is 14 residues long. CDR3 in amino acids: CASSDLVGGYEQYF. CDR3 DNA sequence: TGTGCCAGCAGTGACCTGGTCGGGGGGTACGAGCAGTACTTC.

The CDR3 region has the DNA TGTGCCAGCAGCCAAGGAGTTTGGGCCGACACTGAAGCTTTCTTT. Its protein product is CASSQGVWADTEAFF. The chain uses TRBV14 and TRBJ1-1, with D unresolved. CDR1 SGHDN and CDR2 FVKESK come from the germline V gene. V was trimmed by 1 base and J by 3 bases, leaving 12 bases between them. This CDR3 has 15 amino acids.

DNA for the CDR3: TGTGCCAGCAGCTCGGTAGGTGCCCTCCCTGAAGCTTTCTTT. This codes for CASSSVGALPEAFF. The V call is TRBV6-1, the J call TRBJ1-1; D is ambiguous. The germline gives CDR1 MNHNS, CDR2 SASEGT. Trimming pared 6 bases from V and 6 bases from J, leaving 17 bases between. CDR3 size: 14 residues.

This clone appeared once. The CDR3 here is CASSYTGDAGNTIYF. The CDR3 DNA sequence: TGTGCCAGCAGTTACACAGGGGACGCTGGAAACACCATATATTTT. V and J are TRBV6-4 and TRBJ1-3; TRBD1 aligns across 7 bases. CDR3 length equals 15 residues. Germline loops: CDR1 MRHNA, CDR2 SNTAGT. V lost 5 bases, J lost 2 bases, and 6 bases stayed unmatched.

This sequence joins TRBV6-6 and TRBJ2-3; 13 bases line up with TRBD2. The V and J ends lost 6 bases and 7 bases, in that order; junction bases with no gene match: 7. The CDR3 is made up of 15 amino acids. From germline, CDR1 is MNHNY and CDR2 SVGAGI (reference sequence). Here the CDR3 reads CASRTSGGAKNTQYF. The CDR3 coding sequence is TGTGCCAGCAGAACTAGCGGGGGGGCCAAGAATACGCAGTATTTT.

The chain recombines TRBV4-2 with TRBJ2-5, with 9 bases identical to TRBD1. In germline, CDR1 is LGHNA, CDR2 YNFKEQ. Germline trimming cut 2 bases from V and 4 bases from J; bases unmatched to any gene: 8. The CDR3 is 16 amino acids. CDR3 coding DNA: TGTGCCAGCAGCCAAAAGGCACAGGGGGCTCGAGAGACCCAGTACTTC. Translated: CASSQKAQGARETQYF.

The CDR3 region is CASSPAPGEDEQYF. The DNA of the CDR3 is TGTGCCAGCAGCCCAGCCCCAGGAGAGGACGAGCAGTACTTC. The rearrangement uses TRBV4-2 and TRBJ2-5; the D is unclear. The better agreement between TRBJ2-7 and the DNA end casts doubt on the J call. This CDR3 has 14 amino acids. Germline CDR1 is LGHNA and CDR2 is YNFKEQ.

The V and J genes are TRBV5-1 and TRBJ2-5; the match to TRBD1 covers 10 bases. The J call may be faulty, since TRBJ2-7 better matches the DNA end. The CDR3 totals 14 residues. Germline V lookup: CDR1 SGHRS, CDR2 YFSETQ. The DNA for the CDR3 is TGCGCCAGCAGCGTGGGACAGGGGTCGTACGAGCAGTACTTC. Protein: CASSVGQGSYEQYF.

V usage is TRBV10-2 and J usage is TRBJ2-5; D perhaps matches TRBD1 (6 bases). The CDR3 has 13 residues. From germline, CDR1 is WSHSY and CDR2 SAAADI. Trimming took off 7 bases at V and 5 bases at J, with 14 bases between the two ends. DNA of the CDR3: TGCGCCAGCAAGTCAGGGGTGGGGGAGACCCAGTACTTC. Protein sequence: CASKSGVGETQYF.

This chain connects TRBV27 to TRBJ1-4, with 7 bases matching TRBD1. The CDR3 spans 15 residues. Per germline, CDR1 MNHEY and CDR2 SMNVEV (reference sequence). V was clipped by 6 bases and J by 3 bases; unmatched bases: 7. This CDR3 is CASSRNRGANEKLFF. Here the CDR3 DNA reads TGTGCCAGCAGCCGTAACAGGGGTGCTAATGAAAAACTGTTTTTT.

For this clone: The same CDR3 is also encoded by other DNA sequences in this sample. V usage is TRBV7-2 and J usage is TRBJ1-2, with D tentatively TRBD1 (5 bases). Trimming cost V 5 bases and J 6 bases, with 19 bases left between them. Germline V gives CDR1 SGHTA, CDR2 FQGNSA. The CDR3 is 15 amino acids. CDR3 nucleotides: TGTGCCAGCAGCCCACCCGGGGCCGGTTTTCATGGCTACACCTTC. Translation: CASSPPGAGFHGYTF.

This clone showed up just once. In DNA form, the CDR3 reads TGTGCCAGCAGCAAGGGGGCCCCGCAAGAGACCCAGTACTTC. Translation gives CASSKGAPQETQYF. V gene TRBV5-6 combines with J gene TRBJ2-5, with 7 bases identical to TRBD1. The germline gives CDR1 SGHDT, CDR2 YYEEEE. The junction had 5 bases not matched to a gene; V was cut back by 4 bases and J by 2 bases. There are 14 residues in the CDR3.

V is TRBV6-6 and J is TRBJ2-1, with 7 bases aligning to TRBD2. J gave up 7 bases and V 0 bases, and 9 bases lay outside the gene matches. Per the germline V gene, CDR1 is MNHNY and CDR2 is SVGAGI (reference sequence). The length of the CDR3 is 16 residues. Written as DNA, the CDR3 is TGTGCCAGCAGTTACTCGGGGGGAGCGGGGAGGAATGAGCAGTTCTTC. The encoded protein is CASSYSGGAGRNEQFF.

The gene calls are TRBV7-2 and TRBJ2-5, with 14 bases identical to TRBD2. With V trimmed by 1 base and J by 2 bases, 3 bases remained unmatched. This CDR3 is 17 amino acids long. Germline V gene lookup returns CDR1 SGHTA and CDR2 FQGNSA. The CDR3: CASSLGLAGGAQETQYF. In DNA form, the CDR3 reads TGTGCCAGCAGCTTAGGACTAGCGGGGGGGGCTCAAGAGACCCAGTACTTC.

Worth noting for this clone: A read error likely explains this, since a far larger clone differs by one base. CDR3 coding DNA: TGTGCCAGCAGCTTGGACTATCCCCACTACACAGATACGCAGTATTTT. This sequence encodes CASSLDYPHYTDTQYF. The chain couples TRBV5-6 to TRBJ2-3, with D hard to call. V lost 0 bases and J 2 bases, leaving 13 bases between the germline ends. The CDR3 extends over 16 amino acids. Germline CDR1 and CDR2: SGHDT and YYEEEE.

The chain recombines TRBV5-6 with TRBJ2-7; D is undetermined. Germline values: CDR1 SGHDT, CDR2 YYEEEE. Trimming shortened V by 3 bases and J by 3 bases, and 4 bases separated the two germline ends. The CDR3 covers 11 residues. CDR3 protein: CASSSGYEQYF. The CDR3 coding sequence is TGTGCCAGCAGCTCAGGCTACGAGCAGTACTTC.

The J gene is TRBJ1-1, the V gene TRBV2; D unclear. In germline, CDR1 is SNHLY, CDR2 FYNNEI. Trimming removed 4 bases at V and 2 bases at J, with 14 bases between. CDR3 length equals 15 residues. CDR3 protein: CASSALAGSNTEAFF. The CDR3 DNA reads TGTGCCAGCAGTGCGCTAGCTGGCTCAAACACTGAAGCTTTCTTT.